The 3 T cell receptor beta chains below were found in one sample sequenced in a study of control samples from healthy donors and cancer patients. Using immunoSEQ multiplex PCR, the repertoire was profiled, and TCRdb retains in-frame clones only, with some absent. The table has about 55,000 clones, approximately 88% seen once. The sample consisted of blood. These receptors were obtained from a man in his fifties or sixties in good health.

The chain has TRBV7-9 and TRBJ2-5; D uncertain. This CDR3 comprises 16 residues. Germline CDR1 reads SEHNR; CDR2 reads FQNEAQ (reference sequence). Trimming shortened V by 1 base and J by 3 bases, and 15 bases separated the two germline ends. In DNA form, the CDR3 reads TGTGCCAGCAGCTTAGACCTTTTGTTGGCAGAAGAGACCCAGTACTTC. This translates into CASSLDLLLAEETQYF.

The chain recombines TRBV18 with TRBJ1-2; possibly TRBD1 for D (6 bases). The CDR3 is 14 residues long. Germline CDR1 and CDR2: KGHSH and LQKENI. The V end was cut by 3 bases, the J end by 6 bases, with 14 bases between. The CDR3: CASSPLTGWDGYTF. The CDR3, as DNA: TGTGCCAGCTCACCGCTAACAGGGTGGGATGGCTACACCTTC.

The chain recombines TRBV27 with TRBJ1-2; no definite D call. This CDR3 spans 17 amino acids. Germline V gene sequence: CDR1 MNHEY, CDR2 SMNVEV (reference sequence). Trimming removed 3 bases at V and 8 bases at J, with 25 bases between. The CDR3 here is CASSFSLRVGREEGYTF. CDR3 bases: TGTGCCAGCAGTTTTTCGTTGCGAGTGGGAAGGGAGGAGGGCTACACCTTC.